The 29 T cell receptor beta chains below were found in one sample sequenced in a study of CD8+ T cells in alopecia areata. Reverse transcribed after extraction, RNA yielded cDNA as the sequencing template. The protocol was immunoSEQ multiplex PCR, while the TCRdb copy is restricted to in-frame clones and leaves out a portion. The sample was found to contain over 250,000 clones, and every one recurs. Cell sorting was performed on pooled cutaneous lymph node cells with CD4, CD8alpha, NKG2D, NKG2ACE and other markers. The sequenced material came from CD4+ T cells sorted from a lymph node. Receptors originate from a C3H/HeJ mouse with alopecia areata. For the strain, the MHC haplotype given is H2-k.

Only a few counts were recorded for this clone. Mouse germline and gene names are used. The read comes to an end 4 residues before the CDR3 does, leaving the germline J gene to fill in the end. The V gene is TRBV19, the J gene TRBJ2-3; 9 bases map to TRBD2. Germline loops: CDR1 FNHDT, CDR2 SITEND (reference sequence). The CDR3 totals 15 residues. V gave up 2 bases and J gave up 3 bases; unmatched junction bases: 4. The DNA read from the CDR3 is TGTGCCAGCAGTATCACTGGGGGGTACGCAGAA. It yields the protein CASSITGGYAE. In full, the CDR3 is CASSITGGYAETLYF. The full variable domain, its missing parts supplied by reference TRBV19 and TRBJ2-3, is GGIITQTPKFLIGQEGQKLTLKCQQNFNHDTMYWYRQDSGKGLRLIYYSITENDLQKGDLSEGYDASREKKSSFSLTVTSAQKNEMAVFLCASSITGGYAETLYFGSGTRLTVL.

This clone came up a few times. Gene labels here are mouse ones. The read ends 4 residues before the CDR3 terminus; that terminus is restored from the germline J gene. This chain links TRBV17 with TRBJ2-3, with 7 bases identical to TRBD2. The CDR3 is 17 amino acids. Germline V gene lookup returns CDR1 MNHDT and CDR2 YYDKIL. After removal of 1 base from V and 1 base from J, the junction contained 8 bases not matched to a gene. The CDR3 DNA, read in part, is TGTGCTAGCAGTAGAGGGGGCTGGGGGTGGGGTGCAGAA. Protein product: CASSRGGWGWGAE. The entire CDR3 reads CASSRGGWGWGAETLYF.

This clone was counted only a few times. The gene names here belong to mouse. Sequencing ends 4 residues short of the CDR3 end; the germline J gene provides the rest. This sequence joins TRBV13-1 and TRBJ2-5, with 7 bases lining up with TRBD1. CDR1 is NSHNY, CDR2 SYGAGN, per germline. This CDR3 region has 13 residues. V lost 6 bases and J lost 2; bases outside the gene matches: 3. The DNA read from the CDR3 is TGTGCCAGCACCCCAGGGGGCCAAGAC. Translating it yields CASTPGGQD. The whole CDR3 protein is CASTPGGQDTQYF.

Note on this clone: Here the gene names and germline are mouse. The CDR3 end falls 4 residues outside the read, so it is completed with the germline J gene. The chain carries TRBV13-1 and TRBJ1-2; 9 nucleotides align to TRBD1. Germline CDR1 reads NSHNY; CDR2 reads SYGAGN. The CDR3 loop spans 14 amino acids. Trimming cost V 5 bases and J 4 bases; bases outside gene matches: 6. The CDR3 loop is CASRTGTGPSDYTF. The covered CDR3 bases are TGTGCCAGCAGAACCGGGACAGGGCCCTCC.

This clone came up a few times. Gene names follow the mouse nomenclature. The observed sequence ends 4 residues before the CDR3 terminus, with the missing tail filled in from the germline J gene. This chain links TRBV13-1 with TRBJ2-7; TRBD2 aligns across 11 bases. The CDR3 contains 14 residues. The V gene end was trimmed by 4 bases and the J gene end by 3 bases; junction bases not matched to a gene: 3. Per germline, CDR1 NSHNY and CDR2 SYGAGN. CDR3: CASSRDWGIYEQYF. The CDR3 DNA, read in part, is TGTGCCAGCAGTAGGGACTGGGGGATCTAT.

This clone was seen only a few times. Gene names and germline refer to mouse. The read comes to an end 4 residues before the CDR3 does, leaving the germline J gene to fill in the end. The chain has TRBV13-1 and TRBJ2-1; 7 bases agree with TRBD2. The CDR3 has 16 amino acids. V lost 2 bases and J lost 0; bases outside the gene matches: 5. Germline V gene data show CDR1 as NSHNY and CDR2 as SYGAGN. The chain's CDR3 is CASSEPAGGNYAEQFF. The CDR3 bases that were read are TGTGCCAGCAGTGAGCCCGCTGGGGGTAACTATGCT.

A note on this clone: The gene symbols are mouse symbols. The read halts 4 residues ahead of the CDR3 end, with the missing end drawn from the germline J gene. Other nucleotide sequences from this sample produce the same CDR3. The gene calls are TRBV1 and TRBJ1-2, with D tentatively TRBD1 (5 bases). The CDR3 extends over 15 amino acids. Germline CDR1 is NSQYPW and CDR2 is LRSPGD (reference sequence). Trimming stripped 0 bases from V and 1 base from J, with 9 bases between. The CDR3 DNA, read in part, is TGCACCTGCAGTGCAGATCGGGGGGGAAACTCC. This sequence encodes CTCSADRGGNS. The entire CDR3 protein reads CTCSADRGGNSDYTF.

This clone has more than one count but fewer than ten. Gene names denote mouse genes. The read finishes 4 residues shy of the CDR3 end, and the germline J gene is used to complete it. This chain links TRBV1 with TRBJ2-1; 8 nucleotides match TRBD1. J gave up 6 bases and V 0 bases, and 4 bases lay outside the gene matches. This CDR3 has 15 amino acids. Germline assignment: CDR1 NSQYPW and CDR2 LRSPGD (reference sequence). The CDR3 here is CTCSADTRGLAEQFF. The sequenced CDR3 bases are TGCACCTGCAGTGCAGATACCAGGGGGCTTGCT.

This clone turned up a few times. Each gene name is a mouse one. The CDR3 end falls 4 residues outside the read, so it is completed with the germline J gene. The rearrangement links TRBV31 to TRBJ2-2; perhaps TRBD1 as D (6 bases). The V gene's germline CDR1 is GKSSPN and CDR2 SITVG. Trimming stripped 6 bases from V and 0 bases from J, with 11 bases between. This CDR3 is built from 14 residues. The CDR3 loop reads CACIQGANTGQLYF. The sequenced part of the CDR3 DNA is TGTGCCTGCATACAGGGTGCAAACACCGGG.

In its sample, this clone was seen a few times. This may stem from a read error, because a much larger clone lies one nucleotide away. Gene names denote mouse genes. The read comes to an end 4 residues before the CDR3 does, leaving the germline J gene to fill in the end. The chain links TRBV5 to TRBJ2-5, with 7 bases that match TRBD2. Trimming removed 0 bases from V and 0 bases from J; junction bases left unmatched: 3. The CDR3 has 16 amino acids. The germline gives CDR1 LGHNA, CDR2 YNLKQL (reference sequence). The sequenced CDR3 bases are TGTGCCAGCAGCCAAGACTGGGGGACTAACCAAGAC. Translating gives CASSQDWGTNQD. The full CDR3 is CASSQDWGTNQDTQYF.

For this clone: Mouse gene names and germline throughout. Read sequence stops 4 residues before the CDR3 end, and the germline J gene provides the missing end. The V call is TRBV5, the J call TRBJ2-2; 8 bases align to TRBD1. V dropped 7 bases and J dropped 4; count of bases not matched to a gene: 5. The CDR3 covers 14 residues. The V gene's germline CDR1 is LGHNA and CDR2 YNLKQL (reference sequence). This CDR3 is CASKDRGGTGQLYF. Partial CDR3 DNA: TGTGCCAGCAAAGACAGGGGAGGCACCGGG.

As concerns this clone: Gene names follow the mouse nomenclature. This CDR3 is CTCSGGWGTQDTQYF. Partial CDR3 DNA: TGCACCTGCAGTGGAGGCTGGGGGACCCAAGAC. The chain is built from TRBV1 and TRBJ2-5; 7 nucleotides agree with TRBD2. The read ends 4 residues before the CDR3 terminus; that terminus is restored from the germline J gene. The germline V gene has CDR1 NSQYPW and CDR2 LRSPGD (reference sequence). V lost 4 bases, J lost 2 bases, and 6 bases stayed unmatched. The CDR3 totals 15 residues.

Points on this clone: Germline and genes: mouse. With the read ending 4 residues before the CDR3 end, the germline J gene is used to fill in that end. The rearrangement links TRBV13-2 to TRBJ2-1; the match to TRBD2 covers 8 bases. J was trimmed by 4 bases and V by 3 bases; bases with no gene match: 3. Germline-derived CDR1 and CDR2 are NNHNN and SYGAGS (reference sequence). The CDR3 runs to 14 residues. This CDR3 reads CASGGMGGYAEQFF. The CDR3 DNA, read in part, is TGTGCCAGCGGTGGGATGGGGGGGTATGCT.

This clone has a handful of counts. Mouse gene names and germline throughout. The CDR3 is cut off 4 residues early in the read; its end comes from the germline J gene. The V and J genes are TRBV17 and TRBJ2-4; TRBD1 is a possible D gene (5 bases). V was cut by 0 bases and J by 0 bases, with 10 bases left in between. Germline V gene sequence: CDR1 MNHDT, CDR2 YYDKIL. This CDR3 region has 16 residues. CDR3 residues: CASSRDDSSSQNTLYF. The covered CDR3 bases are TGTGCTAGCAGTAGAGATGACAGCTCTAGTCAAAAC. The full variable domain, completed using reference TRBV17 and TRBJ2-4, is DTTVKQNPRYKLARVGKPVNLICSQTMNHDTMYWYQKKPNQAPKLLLFYYDKILNREADTFEKFQSSRPNNSFCSLYIGSAGLEYSAMYLCASSRDDSSSQNTLYFGAGTRLSVL.

This clone was seen more than once but under ten times. Mouse names are used for the genes. The covered CDR3 bases are TGTGCCAGCGGTGCCCCGGACTGGGGGGGCAAAGAC. Its translation is CASGAPDWGGKD. The complete CDR3 reads CASGAPDWGGKDTQYF. The chain has TRBV13-2 and TRBJ2-5, with 13 bases identical to TRBD2. Sequencing ends 4 residues short of the CDR3 end; the germline J gene provides the rest. The CDR3 contains 16 residues. Per germline, CDR1 NNHNN and CDR2 SYGAGS (reference sequence).

A remark on this clone: The genes and germline here are from mouse. The CDR3 end lies 4 residues beyond the end of the read and is filled in from the germline J gene. Other DNA sequences in the same sample also yield this CDR3. The genes are TRBV13-3 and TRBJ2-3, with D possibly TRBD1 on 6 matching bases. CDR3 length: 13 amino acids. CDR1 and CDR2 (germline): NNHDY, SYVADS. Trimming removed 8 bases from V and 0 bases from J, with 10 bases in between. The CDR3 bases that were read are TGTGCCAGTCGGGACAATAGTGCAGAA. Its translation: CASRDNSAE. The full CDR3 reads CASRDNSAETLYF.

Many counts were recorded for this clone. The gene names here belong to mouse. The read finishes 4 residues shy of the CDR3 end, and the germline J gene is used to complete it. This sample includes further DNA sequences coding for the same CDR3. This chain connects TRBV19 to TRBJ1-1; tentative D call: TRBD1 (6 bases). The CDR3 has 13 amino acids. V was shortened by 6 bases and J by 0 bases, with 9 bases between the two germline ends. In germline, CDR1 is FNHDT, CDR2 SITEND (reference sequence). The sequenced part of the CDR3 DNA is TGTGCCAGCACCCGGGACACAAACACA. It specifies CASTRDTNT. The entire CDR3 protein is CASTRDTNTEVFF.

A note on this clone: The gene names here belong to mouse. The missing CDR3 end, 4 residues past where the read stops, is filled in from the germline J gene. The chain links TRBV19 to TRBJ2-2, with a possible D match to TRBD1 (5 bases). V gave up 3 bases and J gave up 4 bases, with 10 bases separating them. This CDR3 contains 14 residues. Germline V gives CDR1 FNHDT, CDR2 SITEND (reference sequence). The CDR3 bases that were read are TGTGCCAGCAGTAGAGGGGATGGCACCGGG. This codes for CASSRGDGTG. The full CDR3 sequence reads CASSRGDGTGQLYF.

Worth noting for this clone: Gene names are the mouse ones. CDR3 DNA (partial): TGTGCCAGCAGTGACGCACCTGGGGGCGCCTAT. This translates into CASSDAPGGAY. The CDR3, in full, reads CASSDAPGGAYEQYF. The chain links TRBV13-3 to TRBJ2-7; D possibly corresponds to TRBD2 (7 bases). The DNA ends 4 residues before the CDR3 does, and the rest of the CDR3 is filled in from the germline J gene. The CDR3 is 15 amino acids. Deletions cut 2 bases from V and 2 bases from J, with 14 bases between. CDR1 and CDR2 (germline): NNHDY, SYVADS.

This clone was counted only a few times. A much bigger clone sits one base away, suggesting this may be a read error. Gene names and germline match the mouse. From the germline J gene comes the end of the CDR3, since the read stops 4 residues before it. The gene calls are TRBV5 and TRBJ2-1; the D gene is possibly TRBD1 (6 bases). V lost 4 bases and J 3 bases, leaving 10 bases between the germline ends. The germline CDR1 and CDR2 sequences are LGHNA and YNLKQL (reference sequence). This CDR3 is 14 amino acids long. The CDR3 is CASSPGTTYAEQFF. CDR3 DNA (partial): TGTGCCAGCAGCCCCGGGACAACCTATGCT.

This clone was detected a few times. Gene names follow the mouse nomenclature. The read ends 4 residues before the CDR3 terminus; that terminus is restored from the germline J gene. The chain links TRBV13-3 to TRBJ2-1; 9 bases map to TRBD2. Germline V gives CDR1 NNHDY, CDR2 SYVADS. This CDR3 comprises 14 residues. Germline trimming cut 5 bases from V and 5 bases from J; bases unmatched to any gene: 5. This CDR3 is CASRALGGDAEQFF. CDR3 bases read: TGTGCCAGCAGAGCACTGGGGGGAGATGCT.

Concerning this clone: Gene names refer to mouse genes. Read data end 3 residues before the CDR3 end; the end is taken from the germline J gene. This chain uses TRBV19 with TRBJ1-6, with 7 bases fitting TRBD1. TRBJ1-6 is treated as an ORF (open reading frame) with a function not yet certain. The trim removed 4 bases at V and 7 bases at J, leaving 5 bases unmatched. CDR3 size: 14 residues. The germline gives CDR1 FNHDT, CDR2 SITEND (reference sequence). Incomplete CDR3 DNA: TGTGCCAGCAGTCAACAGGGGAGGAATTCGCCC. This sequence encodes CASSQQGRNSP. The CDR3 in its entirety is CASSQQGRNSPLYF.

This clone appeared a few times. The germline and genes are mouse ones. The read ends 4 residues early relative to the CDR3; the germline J gene fills the gap. The genes are TRBV19 and TRBJ2-5, with D possibly TRBD1 on 6 matching bases. The V and J ends lost 6 bases and 3 bases respectively, with 17 bases between them. The CDR3 totals 15 residues. CDR1 is FNHDT, CDR2 SITEND, per germline (reference sequence). The CDR3 spells CASKPLDSWQDTQYF. CDR3 DNA, as far as it was read: TGTGCCAGCAAGCCCCTGGACAGTTGGCAAGAC.

The table lists this clone with a few counts. Gene names denote mouse genes. The CDR3 spells CASSIQRTNYAEQFF. The sequenced part of the CDR3 DNA is TGTGCCAGCAGTATACAAAGGACAAACTATGCT. The chain combines TRBV19 with TRBJ2-1, with D perhaps matching TRBD1 (5 bases). The CDR3 extends 4 residues past the end of the read, so its final part is completed from the germline J gene. V dropped 1 base and J dropped 1 base, with 9 bases sitting between them. Germline CDR1 and CDR2: FNHDT and SITEND (reference sequence). The CDR3 is made up of 15 amino acids.

In its sample, this clone was seen a few times. Gene names denote mouse genes. Distinct nucleotide sequences in the sample also encode this CDR3. This chain's CDR3 is CASGDAGGARAEQFF. The DNA read from the CDR3 is TGTGCCAGCGGTGATGCTGGGGGGGCACGGGCT. The chain employs TRBV13-2 and TRBJ2-1; the match to TRBD2 covers 10 bases. The CDR3 end lies 4 residues beyond the end of the read and is filled in from the germline J gene. Germline V gene data show CDR1 as NNHNN and CDR2 as SYGAGS (reference sequence). There are 15 residues in the CDR3.

In regard to this clone: Germline and genes here are mouse. The read falls 4 residues short of the CDR3 end, and the missing part is taken from the germline J gene. The V and J genes are TRBV13-1 and TRBJ2-5; unclear D gene. The CDR3 contains 14 residues. V was cut by 0 bases and J by 0 bases, with 5 bases left in between. Germline V gives CDR1 NSHNY, CDR2 SYGAGN. The sequenced part of the CDR3 DNA is TGTGCCAGCAGTGATGATGTTAACCAAGAC. The encoded protein is CASSDDVNQD. The whole CDR3 reads CASSDDVNQDTQYF.

This clone was observed many times. Gene names and germline match the mouse. The CDR3 goes on 4 residues after the read ends, and that part is filled in from the germline J gene. The chain has TRBV13-1 and TRBJ1-2; the D gene is possibly TRBD1 (6 bases). Germline V CDR1 and CDR2: NSHNY, SYGAGN. V dropped 5 bases and J dropped 0 bases, with 8 bases sitting between them. The CDR3 loop spans 13 amino acids. Incomplete CDR3 DNA: TGTGCCAGCAGGGACAGATCAAACTCC. Translated, it gives CASRDRSNS. In full, the CDR3 is CASRDRSNSDYTF.

Comments on this clone: Mouse gene names and germline throughout. The read ends 4 residues early relative to the CDR3; the germline J gene fills the gap. The V and J genes are TRBV4 and TRBJ2-1; 7 nucleotides agree with TRBD1. CDR1 and CDR2 (germline): LGHDT, YNNKQL (reference sequence). The CDR3 loop spans 15 amino acids. Losses at the gene ends were 5 bases for V and 2 bases for J; bases not matched to a gene: 6. CDR3 bases read: TGTGCCAGCAGCCGGGACAGCCCCTACTATGCT. It translates to CASSRDSPYYA. The full CDR3 is CASSRDSPYYAEQFF.

A remark on this clone: Gene names follow the mouse nomenclature. The observed sequence ends 4 residues before the CDR3 terminus, with the missing tail filled in from the germline J gene. The V gene is TRBV19, the J gene TRBJ1-2; maybe TRBD1 (6 bases). V was trimmed by 5 bases and J by 1 base, leaving 12 bases between them. The CDR3 spans 14 residues. The germline V gene encodes CDR1 FNHDT and CDR2 SITEND (reference sequence). The sequenced CDR3 bases are TGTGCCAGCAGCCTTCCGGGACAAAACTCC. Protein product: CASSLPGQNS. The complete CDR3 reads CASSLPGQNSDYTF.